The 24 T cell receptor beta chains given below trace back to one sample, sequenced in a study of blood T cell repertoires in COVID-19. Some clones are missing from TCRdb's copy, which holds only in-frame ones; the method was immunoSEQ multiplex PCR. The repertoire holds roughly 130,000 clones, with 84% as singletons. Sequenced: peripheral blood. These TCRs come from a woman aged 25 to 45 who had recovered from COVID-19.

In this sample, this clone turned up once. The rearrangement links TRBV6-5 to TRBJ2-2; a possible D gene is TRBD2 (6 bases). Germline V gene sequence: CDR1 MNHEY, CDR2 SVGAGI. The CDR3 spans 12 residues. Trimming stripped 6 bases from V and 7 bases from J, with 9 bases between. The CDR3 here is CASRDYGGELFF. The CDR3 bases are TGTGCCAGCAGGGACTATGGCGGGGAGCTGTTTTTT.

V gene TRBV11-3 combines with J gene TRBJ2-3, with 7 bases matching TRBD2. Trimming at V came to 2 bases and at J to 4 bases, leaving 3 bases not matched to a gene. Germline V lookup: CDR1 SGHNT, CDR2 YENEEA. CDR3 length: 14 residues. The CDR3 DNA follows: TGTGCCAGCAGCTTACGGGGGGAATCAGATACGCAGTATTTT. Residues: CASSLRGESDTQYF. Using reference TRBV11-3 and TRBJ2-3 for the parts outside the CDR3, the full variable domain is EAGVVQSPRYKIIEKKQPVAFWCNPISGHNTLYWYLQNLGQGPELLIRYENEEAVDDSQLPKDRFSAERLKGVDSTLKIQPAELGDSAVYLCASSLRGESDTQYFGPGTRLTVL.

The chain joins TRBV29-1 to TRBJ2-5, with 13 nucleotides matching TRBD2. V was pared by 7 bases and J by 4 bases, with 9 bases of the junction left unmatched. The CDR3 contains 15 residues. Germline CDR1 SQVTM, CDR2 ANQGSEA. CDR3 DNA sequence: TGCAGCGCCTGGGGGACTAGCGGGATAGGAGAGACCCAGTACTTC. It translates to CSAWGTSGIGETQYF.

The chain recombines TRBV3-1 (or the pseudogene TRBV3-2) with TRBJ2-3, with 7 nucleotides matching TRBD2. J gave up 5 bases and V 2 bases, and 7 bases lay outside the gene matches. Germline assignment: CDR1 LGHDT and CDR2 YNNKEL (reference sequence). The CDR3 contains 15 residues. CDR3 nucleotides: TGTGCCAGCAGCCAATCCTCTAGCGGAGGAGATACGCAGTATTTT. It specifies CASSQSSSGGDTQYF.

The V and J genes are TRBV18 and TRBJ1-5, with TRBD1 identical over 8 bases. This CDR3 spans 16 amino acids. The germline gives CDR1 KGHSH, CDR2 LQKENI. J gave up 7 bases and V 3 bases, and 11 bases lay outside the gene matches. The CDR3: CASSPQGAGTGQPQHF. Here the CDR3 DNA reads TGTGCCAGCTCACCCCAGGGGGCGGGTACTGGACAGCCCCAGCATTTT.

This clone was observed once. CDR3 protein: CSARVSHEQFF. The CDR3 region has the DNA TGCAGTGCTAGGGTTAGCCATGAGCAGTTCTTC. The V and J genes are TRBV20-1 and TRBJ2-1; no clear D. Trimming pared 3 bases from V and 8 bases from J, leaving 8 bases between. The CDR3 is made up of 11 amino acids. Germline values: CDR1 DFQATT, CDR2 SNEGSKA (reference sequence).

This sequence joins TRBV2 and TRBJ1-1, with a possible D match to TRBD1 (5 bases). Germline V gene sequence: CDR1 SNHLY, CDR2 FYNNEI. V was pared by 6 bases and J by 1 base, with 15 bases between. The CDR3 is 15 residues long. The CDR3, as DNA: TGTGCCAGCAGCTCCCCCGGTAGGGGGAACACTGAAGCTTTCTTT. Translation gives CASSSPGRGNTEAFF.

As DNA, the CDR3 is TGTGCCAGCTCACCACTAAGACAGGGGGCGACTAATGAAAAACTGTTTTTT. This translates into CASSPLRQGATNEKLFF. The chain has TRBV18 and TRBJ1-4; 10 bases fit TRBD1. Germline lookup yields CDR1 KGHSH and CDR2 LQKENI. The length of the CDR3 is 17 residues. The junction had 4 bases not matched to a gene; V was cut back by 1 base and J by 2 bases.

The rearrangement uses TRBV7-9 and TRBJ2-5; D ambiguous. From germline, CDR1 is SEHNR and CDR2 FQNEAQ (reference sequence). Deletions cut 5 bases from V and 10 bases from J, with 14 bases between. This CDR3 spans 12 amino acids. The chain's CDR3 is CASSLTERDQYF. Written as DNA, the CDR3 is TGTGCCAGCAGCCTCACCGAGAGAGACCAGTACTTC.

This CDR3 is CASSSWTGPYGYTF. The DNA of the CDR3 is TGTGCCAGCAGCTCTTGGACAGGGCCCTATGGCTACACCTTC. V is TRBV5-5 and J is TRBJ1-2; 8 positions match TRBD1. With V trimmed by 3 bases and J by 4 bases, 5 bases remained unmatched. Germline CDR1 SGHKS, CDR2 YYEKEE (reference sequence). CDR3 size: 14 residues.

This rearrangement joins TRBV5-1 to TRBJ1-1, with TRBD1 identical over 7 bases. CDR1 is SGHRS and CDR2 is YFSETQ in the germline V gene. V dropped 3 bases and J dropped 4; count of bases not matched to a gene: 15. CDR3 size: 17 residues. CDR3 amino acids: CASSSRTGREGGTEAFF. CDR3 nucleotides: TGCGCCAGCAGCTCGCGGACAGGAAGGGAAGGTGGCACTGAAGCTTTCTTT.

The chain couples TRBV7-9 to TRBJ2-7; 7 bases align to TRBD2. Germline assignment: CDR1 SEHNR and CDR2 FQNEAQ (reference sequence). J was trimmed by 0 bases and V by 7 bases; bases with no gene match: 9. CDR3 length equals 15 residues. CDR3 region: CASKSTGRSSYEQYF. DNA of the CDR3: TGTGCCAGCAAAAGTACCGGGAGGAGCTCCTACGAGCAGTACTTC.

The chain recombines TRBV6-5 with TRBJ1-2; weak D call: TRBD1 (5 bases). CDR3 length: 12 amino acids. Germline V gives CDR1 MNHEY, CDR2 SVGAGI. V dropped 2 bases and J dropped 4 bases, with 5 bases sitting between them. The CDR3 sequence is CASSYRGYGYTF. The CDR3 DNA reads TGTGCCAGCAGTTACAGGGGCTATGGCTACACCTTC.

The V gene is TRBV13, the J gene TRBJ2-3; 7 bases fit TRBD1. With 2 bases clipped from V and 2 bases from J, the junction kept 4 bases outside the gene matches. Germline V gene lookup returns CDR1 PRHDT and CDR2 FYEKMQ (reference sequence). The CDR3 totals 15 residues. CDR3 bases: TGTGCCAGCAGCTTATACGACAGGGACACAGATACGCAGTATTTT. Protein product: CASSLYDRDTDTQYF.

The chain recombines TRBV29-1 with TRBJ2-7, with TRBD1 matching over 8 bases. The V gene end was trimmed by 6 bases and the J gene end by 7 bases; junction bases not matched to a gene: 11. This CDR3 contains 13 residues. Germline V gene lookup returns CDR1 SQVTM and CDR2 ANQGSEA. CDR3 DNA: TGCAGCGTCCTGACAGGGGCCCAGAGAGAGCAGTACTTC. Its translation is CSVLTGAQREQYF.

This rearrangement joins TRBV5-8 to TRBJ1-4, with 7 bases identical to TRBD1. Germline CDR1 reads SGHTS; CDR2 reads YDEGEE. The ends lost 4 bases at V and 5 bases at J; junction bases unmatched: 8. This CDR3 spans 15 amino acids. DNA for the CDR3: TGTGCCAGCAGCGGCCGACAGGGTGTGAATGAAAAACTGTTTTTT. The encoded protein is CASSGRQGVNEKLFF. The whole variable domain, remainder taken from reference TRBV5-8 and TRBJ1-4, is EAGVTQSPTHLIKTRGQQATLRCSPISGHTSVYWYQQALGLGLQFLLWYDEGEERNRGNFPPRFSGRQFPNYSSELNVNALELEDSALYLCASSGRQGVNEKLFFGSGTQLSVL.

The J gene is TRBJ1-1, the V gene TRBV30; no reliable D call. The CDR3 extends over 13 amino acids. Trimming removed 5 bases at V and 1 base at J, with 11 bases between. Per the germline V gene, CDR1 is GTSNPN and CDR2 is SVGIG (reference sequence). The CDR3 is CAWDGLGNTEAFF. The CDR3 coding sequence is TGTGCCTGGGATGGGCTGGGGAACACTGAAGCTTTCTTT.

The rearrangement links TRBV4-1 to TRBJ1-5, with 8 bases aligning to TRBD1. The CDR3 is 19 residues long. With V trimmed by 0 bases and J by 0 bases, 10 bases remained unmatched. Germline V gene data show CDR1 as MGHRA and CDR2 as YSYEKL. CDR3 residues: CASSQESGQETYSNQPQHF. In nucleotides, the CDR3 is TGCGCCAGCAGCCAAGAATCGGGACAGGAAACTTATAGCAATCAGCCCCAGCATTTT.

This chain uses TRBV5-6 with TRBJ1-1; no definite D call. CDR1 SGHDT and CDR2 YYEEEE come from the germline V gene. V shed 0 bases and J shed 0 bases, with 18 bases lying between them. CDR3 size: 18 residues. The CDR3 is CASSLVTTRSLMNTEAFF. The CDR3 nucleotides read TGTGCCAGCAGCTTGGTAACCACGAGGAGCCTCATGAACACTGAAGCTTTCTTT.

This clone was recorded only once. The DNA of the CDR3 is TGTGCCAGCAGACCGGGACACCAACAAGAGACCCAGTACTTC. Translating gives CASRPGHQQETQYF. V usage is TRBV6-5 and J usage is TRBJ2-5; the D gene is possibly TRBD1 (6 bases). In germline, CDR1 is MNHEY, CDR2 SVGAGI. The CDR3 spans 14 residues. V was cut by 6 bases and J by 2 bases, with 13 bases left in between.

The chain links TRBV6-4 to TRBJ1-4; TRBD1 agrees at 7 bases. Germline trimming cut 1 base from V and 3 bases from J; bases unmatched to any gene: 8. The CDR3 covers 17 residues. CDR1 MRHNA and CDR2 SNTAGT come from the germline V gene. The CDR3 region is CASSDWRGQSANEKLFF. The CDR3 DNA sequence: TGTGCCAGCAGTGACTGGAGGGGACAGTCGGCTAATGAAAAACTGTTTTTT.

The CDR3 bases are TGTGCCAGCTCCCAACCCCCAGGGACAGGAGCGTTCTACGAGCAGTACTTC. Amino acids: CASSQPPGTGAFYEQYF. The rearrangement links TRBV27 to TRBJ2-7; TRBD1 aligns across 8 bases. CDR1 and CDR2 (germline): MNHEY, SMNVEV (reference sequence). Trimming at V came to 8 bases and at J to 3 bases, leaving 18 bases not matched to a gene. CDR3 length: 17 amino acids.

The rearrangement uses TRBV19 and TRBJ1-6, with TRBD1 matching over 9 bases. Germline CDR1 and CDR2: LNHDA and SQIVND (reference sequence). This CDR3 region has 15 residues. V was clipped by 5 bases and J by 9 bases; unmatched bases: 8. The CDR3 DNA reads as TGTGCCAGTAGTTTCTCGACAGGGGGTGCTTCACCCCTCCACTTT. This gives the protein CASSFSTGGASPLHF.

This chain uses TRBV7-6 with TRBJ2-5; TRBD1 might be the D (6 bases). CDR1 and CDR2 (germline): SGHVS, FNYEAQ. This CDR3 is 13 amino acids long. V was clipped by 8 bases and J by 2 bases, with 12 bases between them. The DNA of the CDR3 is TGTGCCAGCGGCACGGGGACACAAGAGACCCAGTACTTC. Translation: CASGTGTQETQYF.